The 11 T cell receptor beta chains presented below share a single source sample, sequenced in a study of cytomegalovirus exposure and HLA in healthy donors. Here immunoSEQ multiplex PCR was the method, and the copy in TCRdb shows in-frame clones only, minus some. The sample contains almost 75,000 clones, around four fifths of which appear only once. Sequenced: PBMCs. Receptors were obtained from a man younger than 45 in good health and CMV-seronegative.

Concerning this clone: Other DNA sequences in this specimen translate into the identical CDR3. In nucleotides, the CDR3 is TGTGCCAGCAGCTTAGACAGGGGCACTGAAGCTTTCTTT. This encodes CASSLDRGTEAFF. V and J are TRBV7-7 and TRBJ1-1, with 7 bases fitting TRBD1. V lost 1 base and J lost 4; bases outside the gene matches: 0. CDR1 is SSHAT and CDR2 is FNYEAQ in the germline V gene (reference sequence). This CDR3 has 13 amino acids.

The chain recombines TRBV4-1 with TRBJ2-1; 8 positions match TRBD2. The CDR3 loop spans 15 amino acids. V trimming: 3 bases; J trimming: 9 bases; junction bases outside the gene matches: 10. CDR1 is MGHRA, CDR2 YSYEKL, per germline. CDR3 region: CASSQGVRGGGEQFF. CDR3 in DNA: TGCGCCAGCAGCCAGGGGGTCCGGGGGGGTGGTGAGCAGTTCTTC.

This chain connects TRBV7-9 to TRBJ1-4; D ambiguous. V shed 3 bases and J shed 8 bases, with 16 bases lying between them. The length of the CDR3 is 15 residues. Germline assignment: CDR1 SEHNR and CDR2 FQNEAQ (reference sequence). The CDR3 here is CASSFFRAGREKLFF. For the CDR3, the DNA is TGTGCCAGCAGCTTCTTCCGGGCCGGGAGAGAAAAACTGTTTTTT.

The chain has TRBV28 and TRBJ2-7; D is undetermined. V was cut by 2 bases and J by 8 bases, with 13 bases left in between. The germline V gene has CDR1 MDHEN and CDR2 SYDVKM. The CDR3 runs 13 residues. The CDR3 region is CASSLQAYYQQYV. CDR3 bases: TGTGCCAGCAGTTTACAGGCCTATTACCAGCAGTACGTC.

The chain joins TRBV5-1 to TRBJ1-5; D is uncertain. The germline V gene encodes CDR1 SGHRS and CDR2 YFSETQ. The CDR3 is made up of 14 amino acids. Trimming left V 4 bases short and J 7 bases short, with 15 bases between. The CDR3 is CASSPMPGDQPQHF. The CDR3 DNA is TGCGCCAGCAGCCCAATGCCAGGCGACCAGCCCCAGCATTTT.

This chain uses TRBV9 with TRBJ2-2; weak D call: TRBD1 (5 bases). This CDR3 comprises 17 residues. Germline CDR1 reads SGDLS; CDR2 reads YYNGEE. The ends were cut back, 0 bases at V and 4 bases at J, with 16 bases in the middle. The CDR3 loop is CASSVEVEGAPTGELFF. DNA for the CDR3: TGTGCCAGCAGCGTAGAGGTGGAAGGGGCGCCCACCGGGGAGCTGTTTTTT.

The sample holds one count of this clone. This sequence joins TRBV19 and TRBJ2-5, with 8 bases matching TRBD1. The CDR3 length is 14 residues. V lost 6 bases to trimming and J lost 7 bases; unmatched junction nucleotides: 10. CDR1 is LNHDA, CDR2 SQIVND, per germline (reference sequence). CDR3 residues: CASSSGQGVGTQYF. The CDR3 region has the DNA TGTGCCAGTAGCAGTGGACAGGGCGTAGGGACCCAGTACTTC.

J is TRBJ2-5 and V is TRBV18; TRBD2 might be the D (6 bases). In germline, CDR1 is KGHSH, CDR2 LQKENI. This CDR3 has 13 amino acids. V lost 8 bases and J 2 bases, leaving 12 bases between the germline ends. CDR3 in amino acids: CASARDLQETQYF. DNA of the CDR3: TGTGCCAGCGCAAGGGACTTGCAAGAGACCCAGTACTTC. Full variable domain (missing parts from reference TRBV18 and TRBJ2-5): NAGVMQNPRHLVRRRGQEARLRCSPMKGHSHVYWYRQLPEEGLKFMVYLQKENIIDESGMPKERFSAEFPKEGPSILRIQQVVRGDSAAYFCASARDLQETQYFGPGTRLLVL.

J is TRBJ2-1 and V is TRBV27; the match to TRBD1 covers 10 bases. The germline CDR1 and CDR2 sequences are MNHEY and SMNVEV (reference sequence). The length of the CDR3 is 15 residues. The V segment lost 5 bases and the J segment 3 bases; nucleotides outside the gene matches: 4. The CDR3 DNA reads TGTGCCAGCAGTGACTGGACAGGGGGCTACAATGAGCAGTTCTTC. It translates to CASSDWTGGYNEQFF.

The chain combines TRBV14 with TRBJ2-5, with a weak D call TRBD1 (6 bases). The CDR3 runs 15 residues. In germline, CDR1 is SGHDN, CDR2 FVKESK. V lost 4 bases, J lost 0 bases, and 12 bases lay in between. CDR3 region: CASSLRGWYQETQYF. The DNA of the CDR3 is TGTGCCAGCAGCCTCAGGGGATGGTACCAAGAGACCCAGTACTTC.

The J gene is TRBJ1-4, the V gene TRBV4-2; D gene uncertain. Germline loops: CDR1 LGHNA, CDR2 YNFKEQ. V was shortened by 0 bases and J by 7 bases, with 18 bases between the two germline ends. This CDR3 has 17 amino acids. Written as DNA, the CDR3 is TGTGCCAGCAGCCAAGAGGGATCCGGGAGTGGGAGTGAAAAACTGTTTTTT. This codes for CASSQEGSGSGSEKLFF.